A selection of T cell receptor beta chains follows, all from one sample in a study of cytomegalovirus exposure and HLA in healthy donors. Sequencing was performed with immunoSEQ multiplex PCR; in TCRdb, only in-frame clones are kept and a portion is missing. Of 150,000 to 180,000 clones listed, roughly 70% are singletons. The sample was PBMCs. Source of these receptors: a man in his thirties or forties in good health and CMV-seronegative. Each CDR3 is given with its conserved first and last residue. Each record gives: D gene, V gene, clone size, J gene, CDR3 protein, CDR3 DNA. The D gene is left open where the match is weak. Rows give clone size only sometimes, using once, few, many, or a class for an expanded clone.

D gene: TRBD1; V gene: TRBV9; clone size: .; J gene: TRBJ2-3; CDR3 protein: CASNFGTAVDTQYF; CDR3 DNA: TGTGCCAGCAATTTCGGGACAGCCGTGGATACGCAGTATTTT
D gene: TRBD1; V gene: TRBV19; clone size: .; J gene: TRBJ1-5; CDR3 protein: CARSAGGHQPQHF; CDR3 DNA: TGTGCCCGCAGTGCAGGGGGACATCAGCCCCAGCATTTT
D gene: TRBD2; V gene: TRBV5-1; clone size: once; J gene: TRBJ2-7; CDR3 protein: CASSLGGAGVDYEQYF; CDR3 DNA: TGCGCCAGCAGCTTGGGAGGGGCGGGGGTCGATTACGAGCAGTACTTC
D gene: TRBD2; V gene: TRBV6-6; clone size: .; J gene: TRBJ2-3; CDR3 protein: CASSYAIAGGGDTQYF; CDR3 DNA: TGTGCCAGCAGTTACGCAATAGCGGGGGGAGGAGATACGCAGTATTTT
D gene: TRBD1; V gene: TRBV6-1; clone size: .; J gene: TRBJ1-5; CDR3 protein: CASLTGGNQPQHF; CDR3 DNA: TGTGCCAGTCTTACAGGGGGCAATCAGCCCCAGCATTTT
D gene: TRBD2; V gene: TRBV13; clone size: .; J gene: TRBJ2-1; CDR3 protein: CASSAGLAYNEQFF; CDR3 DNA: TGTGCCAGCAGCGCCGGACTAGCCTACAATGAGCAGTTCTTC
D gene: TRBD1; V gene: TRBV5-1; clone size: .; J gene: TRBJ2-1; CDR3 protein: CASSPTGGVYNEQFF; CDR3 DNA: TGCGCCAGCAGCCCGACAGGGGGCGTCTACAATGAGCAGTTCTTC
D gene: .; V gene: TRBV11-2; clone size: few; J gene: TRBJ2-7; CDR3 protein: CASSLGRGGSYEQYF; CDR3 DNA: TGTGCCAGCAGCTTAGGTAGGGGGGGCTCCTACGAGCAGTACTTC
D gene: .; V gene: TRBV7-9; clone size: .; J gene: TRBJ2-3; CDR3 protein: CASSLEGGTDTQYF; CDR3 DNA: TGTGCCAGCAGCTTAGAAGGGGGCACAGATACGCAGTATTTT
D gene: .; V gene: TRBV2; clone size: .; J gene: TRBJ1-6; CDR3 protein: CASSDEARTGSPLNF; CDR3 DNA: TGTGCCAGCAGTGACGAGGCGCGGACTGGTTCACCCCTCAACTTT
D gene: .; V gene: TRBV27; clone size: few; J gene: TRBJ1-1; CDR3 protein: CASGLQGNEAFF; CDR3 DNA: TGTGCCAGCGGGCTACAGGGAAATGAAGCTTTCTTT
D gene: .; V gene: TRBV5-4; clone size: .; J gene: TRBJ2-3; CDR3 protein: CASSFVSESTDTQYF; CDR3 DNA: TGTGCCAGCAGCTTTGTTTCAGAAAGCACAGATACGCAGTATTTT
D gene: .; V gene: TRBV5-1; clone size: few; J gene: TRBJ2-3; CDR3 protein: CASSLAGSGDTQYF; CDR3 DNA: TGCGCCAGCAGCTTGGCCGGGTCGGGAGATACGCAGTATTTT
D gene: TRBD2; V gene: TRBV28; clone size: .; J gene: TRBJ2-2; CDR3 protein: CASMSRGGTGELFF; CDR3 DNA: TGTGCCAGCATGTCTCGGGGGGGCACCGGGGAGCTGTTTTTT
D gene: TRBD1; V gene: TRBV15; clone size: .; J gene: TRBJ2-7; CDR3 protein: CATSRGQADYEQYF; CDR3 DNA: TGTGCCACCAGCAGGGGACAGGCCGACTACGAGCAGTACTTC
D gene: TRBD2; V gene: TRBV5-1; clone size: .; J gene: TRBJ2-7; CDR3 protein: CASSLVRRGGYEQYF; CDR3 DNA: TGCGCCAGCAGCTTGGTGCGGCGGGGGGGCTACGAGCAGTACTTC
D gene: .; V gene: TRBV19; clone size: .; J gene: TRBJ1-1; CDR3 protein: CASRSATRNTEAFF; CDR3 DNA: TGTGCCAGTAGGTCAGCGACTAGGAACACTGAAGCTTTCTTT